This T cell receptor (beta chain) comes out of a study of blood T cell repertoires in COVID-19. In the study overall: Samples taken during acute and convalescent COVID-19 were collected in the United States, Italy and Spain. PBMCs, B-cell-depleted T cells, or T cells provided the cDNA or gDNA that made up the material.

V dropped 5 bases and J dropped 1; count of bases not matched to a gene: 6. This CDR3 spans 16 amino acids. Per the germline V gene, CDR1 is SGHTA and CDR2 is FQGTGA. In the authors' workflow: Reference gene primer amplification in the assay estimated nucleated cell counts. Method: immunoSEQ multiplex PCR; TCRdb's copy keeps in-frame clones and lacks some. From that table come the V and J calls and clone size; the DNA was used to work out D and trimming. Among over 150,000 clones listed, roughly nine tenths were seen once. This chain connects TRBV7-3 to TRBJ1-5; TRBD1 matches 9 bases. The sample was peripheral blood. The source is a man in his fifties or sixties with acute or convalescent COVID-19. Here the CDR3 reads CASSQGQGKSNQPQHF. For the CDR3, the DNA is TGTGCCAGCAGCCAGGGACAGGGTAAAAGCAATCAGCCCCAGCATTTT. The full variable domain, with the rest looked up from reference TRBV7-3 and TRBJ1-5, is GAGVSQTPSNKVTEKGKYVELRCDPISGHTALYWYRQSLGQGPEFLIYFQGTGAADDSGLPNDRFFAVRPEGSVSTLKIQRTERGDSAVYLCASSQGQGKSNQPQHFGDGTRLSIL.